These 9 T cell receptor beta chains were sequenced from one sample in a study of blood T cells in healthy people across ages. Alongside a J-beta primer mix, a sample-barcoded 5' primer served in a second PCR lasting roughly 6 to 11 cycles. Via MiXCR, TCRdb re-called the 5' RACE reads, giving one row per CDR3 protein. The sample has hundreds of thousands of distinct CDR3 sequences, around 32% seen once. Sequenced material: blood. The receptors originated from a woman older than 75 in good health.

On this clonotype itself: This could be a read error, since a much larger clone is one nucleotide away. CDR3 in DNA: TGTGCCAGCAGCCGGTTCGGGCAGCCGAATCAGCCCCAGCATTTT. Amino acids: CASSRFGQPNQPQHF. V gene TRBV3-1 combines with J gene TRBJ1-5; no firm D call. CDR1 is LGHDT and CDR2 is YNNKEL in the germline V gene (reference sequence). The length of the CDR3 is 15 residues. The V gene lost 4 bases and the J gene lost 4 bases, with 14 bases spanning the gap.

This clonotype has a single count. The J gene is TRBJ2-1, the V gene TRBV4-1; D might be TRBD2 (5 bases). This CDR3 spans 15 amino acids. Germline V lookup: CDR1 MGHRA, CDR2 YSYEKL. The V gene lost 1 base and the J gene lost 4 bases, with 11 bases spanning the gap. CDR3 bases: TGCGCCAGCAGCCAAGGGGAGATTGGGTACAATGAGCAGTTCTTC. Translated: CASSQGEIGYNEQFF.

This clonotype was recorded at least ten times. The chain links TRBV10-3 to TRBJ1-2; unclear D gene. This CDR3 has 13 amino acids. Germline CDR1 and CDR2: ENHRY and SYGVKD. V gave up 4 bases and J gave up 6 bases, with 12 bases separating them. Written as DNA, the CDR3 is TGTGCCATCAGTGTTGACTCAAGTAATGGCTACACCTTC. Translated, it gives CAISVDSSNGYTF.

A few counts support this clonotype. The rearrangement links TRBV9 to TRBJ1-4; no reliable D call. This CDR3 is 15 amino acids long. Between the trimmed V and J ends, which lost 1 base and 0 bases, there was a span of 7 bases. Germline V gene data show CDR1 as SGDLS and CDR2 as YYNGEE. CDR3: CASSVWGATNEKLFF. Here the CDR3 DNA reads TGTGCCAGCAGCGTATGGGGTGCAACTAATGAAAAACTGTTTTTT.

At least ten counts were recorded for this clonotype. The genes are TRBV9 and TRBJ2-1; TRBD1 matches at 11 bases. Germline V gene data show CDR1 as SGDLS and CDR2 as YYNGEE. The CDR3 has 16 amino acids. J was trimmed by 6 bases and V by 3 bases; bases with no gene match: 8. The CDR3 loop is CASSEEAGTGGNEQFF. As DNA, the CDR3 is TGTGCCAGCAGCGAGGAGGCCGGGACAGGGGGCAATGAGCAGTTCTTC.

The DNA for the CDR3 is TGCAGTGCTATAGGTCGAGTCGGGACAGGGATTACTGAAGCTTTCTTT. Encoded protein: CSAIGRVGTGITEAFF. The chain joins TRBV20-1 to TRBJ1-1, with 9 bases lining up with TRBD1. Germline V gives CDR1 DFQATT, CDR2 SNEGSKA (reference sequence). The CDR3 runs 16 residues. Germline trimming cut 4 bases from V and 5 bases from J; bases unmatched to any gene: 14.

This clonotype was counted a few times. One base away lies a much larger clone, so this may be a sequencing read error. DNA for the CDR3: TGCGCCAGCAGCGCGGTCGGCCGGAATGAGCAGTACTTC. This sequence encodes CASSAVGRNEQYF. This chain joins TRBV5-1 and TRBJ2-4; D unresolved. Between the trimmed V and J ends, which lost 4 bases and 13 bases, there was a span of 18 bases. The CDR3 loop spans 13 amino acids. Germline CDR1 and CDR2: SGHRS and YFSETQ.

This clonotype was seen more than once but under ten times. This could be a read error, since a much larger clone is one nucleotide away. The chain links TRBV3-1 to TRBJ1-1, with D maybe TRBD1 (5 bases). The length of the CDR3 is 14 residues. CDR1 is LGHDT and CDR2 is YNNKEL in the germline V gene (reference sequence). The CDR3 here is CASRWIAGNTKAFF. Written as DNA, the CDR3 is TGTGCCAGCAGATGGATTGCAGGGAACACTAAAGCTTTCTTT. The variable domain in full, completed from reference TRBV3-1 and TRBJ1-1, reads DTAVSQTPKYLVTQMGNDKSIKCEQNLGHDTMYWYKQDSKKFLKIMFSYNNKELIINETVPNRFSPKSPDKAHLNLHINSLELGDSAVYFCASRWIAGNTKAFFGQGTRLTVV.

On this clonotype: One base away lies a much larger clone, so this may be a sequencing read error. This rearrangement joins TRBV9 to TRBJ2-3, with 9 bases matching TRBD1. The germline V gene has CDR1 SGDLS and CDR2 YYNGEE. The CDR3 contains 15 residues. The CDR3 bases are TGTGCCAACAGCGCCAGACAGGGGGTAACAGATACGCAGTATTTT. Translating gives CANSARQGVTDTQYF.